Listed below are T cell receptor beta chains from one sample, sequenced in a study of T cells after somatic rescue of genetic block. Only in-frame clones appear in the TCRdb table, and some are missing; sequencing was by immunoSEQ multiplex PCR. The repertoire holds 15,000 or so clones, with roughly 70% as singletons. The sample was peripheral blood mononuclear cells (PBMCs). All receptors come from a man between 18 and 35 years old. Both conserved end residues are part of each CDR3. Fields, in order: D gene, clone size, J gene, V gene, CDR3 protein, CDR3 DNA. The D gene is left open where the match is weak. For some rows the clone size is stated as once, few or many, or as a class when expanded; others skip it.

- | - | TRBJ1-5 | TRBV5-6 | CASSFRSLGGFQHF | TGTGCCAGCAGCTTTAGGTCCCTAGGGGGTTTTCAGCATTTT
- | - | TRBJ2-1 | TRBV5-5 | CASSPPLSYNEQFF | TGTGCCAGCAGTCCTCCCCTCTCCTACAATGAGCAGTTCTTC
- | - | TRBJ2-7 | TRBV10-3 | CAISATGIGAYEQYF | TGTGCCATCAGCGCTACAGGGATTGGGGCCTACGAGCAGTACTTC
TRBD2 | - | TRBJ2-3 | TRBV9 | CASSEGRRTSGGPGDTQYF | TGTGCCAGCAGCGAGGGGAGGAGGACTAGCGGGGGGCCTGGAGATACGCAGTATTTT
- | - | TRBJ2-1 | TRBV29-1 | CSHYSAYNEQFF | TGCAGCCACTATAGCGCCTACAATGAGCAGTTCTTC
- | - | TRBJ2-1 | TRBV4-1 | CASSQEGLVYNEQFF | TGCGCCAGCAGCCAAGAAGGGCTAGTCTACAATGAGCAGTTCTTC
- | - | TRBJ1-1 | TRBV9 | CASSVIGTEAFF | TGTGCCAGCAGTGTGATCGGCACTGAAGCTTTCTTT
TRBD1 | few | TRBJ1-3 | TRBV7-2 | CASSPRQGRRSGNTIYF | TGTGCCAGCAGCCCTCGACAGGGTAGAAGATCTGGAAACACCATATATTTT
TRBD1 | once | TRBJ2-2 | TRBV4-2 | CASSQIPRDRGSTSNTGELFF | TGTGCCAGCAGCCAAATACCTAGGGACAGGGGGTCCACCTCGAACACCGGGGAGCTGTTTTTT
- | once | TRBJ2-6 | TRBV19 | CASRSRYGANVLTF | TGTGCCAGTAGATCCAGGTATGGAGCCAACGTCCTGACTTTC
- | - | TRBJ2-5 | TRBV18 | CASSPQYVETQYF | TGTGCCAGCTCACCACAGTACGTTGAGACCCAGTACTTC
- | - | TRBJ2-7 | TRBV25-1 | CASSGGFAYEQYF | TGTGCCAGCAGTGGTGGGTTCGCCTACGAGCAGTACTTC
- | - | TRBJ1-5 | TRBV28 | CASSSYPQGGSNQPQHF | TGTGCCAGCAGTTCTTACCCACAGGGAGGAAGCAATCAGCCCCAGCATTTT
TRBD1 | - | TRBJ2-3 | TRBV6-6 | CASSRQGRTDTQYF | TGTGCCAGCAGTCGACAGGGTCGAACAGATACGCAGTATTTT
TRBD2 | - | TRBJ2-5 | TRBV7-7 | CASSLSLAVPETQYF | TGTGCTAGCAGCCTTTCCCTAGCGGTTCCCGAGACCCAGTACTTC
- | - | TRBJ2-5 | TRBV12-2 | CASRLVCGLAVSIQYF | TGTGCAAGTCGCTTAGTATGTGGACTAGCGGTTTCCATCCAGTACTTC
- | - | TRBJ1-3 | TRBV6-5 | CASSYSQGSGNTIYF | TGTGCCAGCAGTTACTCGCAGGGCTCTGGAAACACCATATATTTT
- | - | TRBJ2-7 | TRBV7-7 | CASSYRGQLGLYEQYF | TGTGCTAGCAGCTATCGAGGGCAGTTGGGCCTCTACGAGCAGTACTTC
- | - | TRBJ1-6 | TRBV30 | CAWSVFERSPLHF | TGTGCCTGGAGTGTATTCGAGCGTTCACCCCTCCACTTT
TRBD2 | - | TRBJ2-7 | TRBV14 | CASSQGLAGAYEQYF | TGTGCCAGCAGCCAGGGACTAGCGGGGGCCTACGAGCAGTACTTC
- | few | TRBJ2-1 | TRBV21-1 | CASSTLAGACEQFF | TGTGCCAGCAGCACCTTAGCGGGAGCATGCGAGCAGTTCTTC
TRBD2 | - | TRBJ2-5 | TRBV13 | CASSLGLAGGQETQYF | TGTGCCAGCAGCTTAGGGCTAGCGGGGGGCCAAGAGACCCAGTACTTC
TRBD1 | - | TRBJ1-2 | TRBV7-9 | CASSFDQGQGNYGYTF | TGTGCCAGCAGCTTCGACCAGGGACAGGGGAACTATGGCTACACCTTC
- | medium-sized | TRBJ1-4 | TRBV6-5 | CASSSPRQANEKLFF | TGTGCCAGCAGTTCTCCACGGCAGGCTAATGAAAAACTGTTTTTT